The clone carrying this T cell receptor (beta chain) is a singleton in its sample. Antigen: not known. Libraries were prepared by immunoSEQ multiplex PCR; TCRdb keeps only in-frame clonotypes and omits some of them. The sample has tens of thousands of clones; roughly 90% are singletons. V dropped 3 bases and J dropped 1; count of bases not matched to a gene: 6. The CDR3 runs 16 residues. The germline V gene encodes CDR1 LGHNA and CDR2 YNFKEQ. This record comes from a study of T cell responses to AZD1222 COVID-19 vaccine. General study results and limits: Females made up more of the donors, who were largely white British, and clonal diversity may have come out too low.

The chain carries TRBV4-2 and TRBJ1-1; 9 positions agree with TRBD1. Specimen: peripheral blood, collected on day 0 of AZD1222 vaccination. This clonotype was obtained from an adult in good health. The CDR3 region is CASSQPGTGRNTEAFF. The CDR3 DNA reads TGTGCCAGCAGCCAGCCCGGGACAGGGCGGAACACTGAAGCTTTCTTT.